This section outlines one TCR beta chain sequence together with its context. This record comes from a study of T cells expressing NK-cell markers. CDR3 size: 15 residues. The germline V gene has CDR1 LGHNA and CDR2 YSLEER. TCRdb reprocessed the 5' RACE reads; each CDR3 protein has one entry and no DNA is given. This sample contains 120,000 to 150,000 distinct CDR3 sequences. The rearrangement uses TRBV4-3 and TRBJ2-7. The specimen sequenced was blood T cells: a sorted CD56 or NKG2C T cell subset, CD4+ or CD8+ T cells, or bulk PBMC T cells (not recorded which). The clonotype originates from a man between 18 and 29 years old in good health. The CDR3 sequence is CASSQDWQERNEQYF.